Each of the 4 T cell receptor beta chains below was sequenced from the same sample in a study of blood T cell repertoires in COVID-19. The assay was immunoSEQ multiplex PCR, and TCRdb's table has in-frame clones only and misses some. Of about 280,000 clones in the sample, approximately 90% were seen once. The sample consisted of PBMCs or T cells enriched from blood (not recorded which). These receptors originate from a woman aged 25 to 45 with acute COVID-19.

This chain uses TRBV2 with TRBJ2-7; perhaps TRBD2 as D (6 bases). Trimming left V 11 bases short and J 2 bases short, with 13 bases between. This CDR3 contains 12 residues. Germline CDR1 is SNHLY and CDR2 is FYNNEI. CDR3 residues: CAGGDSPYEQYF. CDR3 bases: TGTGCCGGCGGGGACTCCCCCTACGAGCAGTACTTC.

V and J are TRBV7-8 and TRBJ1-5, with D tentatively TRBD1 (6 bases). Trimming shortened V by 3 bases and J by 5 bases, and 11 bases separated the two germline ends. The germline V gene encodes CDR1 SGHVS and CDR2 FQNEAQ. The CDR3 loop spans 14 amino acids. CDR3 sequence reads: CASSFQQGDQPQHF. The CDR3 coding sequence is TGTGCCAGCAGCTTCCAACAGGGCGATCAGCCCCAGCATTTT.

This chain joins TRBV5-4 and TRBJ2-3, with TRBD2 matching 13 bases. The CDR3 is 18 residues long. Germline values: CDR1 SGHNT, CDR2 YYREEE (reference sequence). After removal of 4 bases from V and 1 base from J, the junction contained 9 bases not matched to a gene. CDR3 in DNA: TGTGCCAGCAGCCAAGGACTAGCGGGGGCTTGGGGCACAGATACGCAGTATTTT. Protein sequence: CASSQGLAGAWGTDTQYF.

V and J are TRBV19 and TRBJ2-2, with 7 bases fitting TRBD1. J gave up 7 bases and V 6 bases, and 8 bases lay outside the gene matches. This CDR3 contains 14 residues. CDR1 LNHDA and CDR2 SQIVND come from the germline V gene (reference sequence). In nucleotides, the CDR3 is TGTGCCAGTAGAAAGACAGGGTCGGGCGGGGAGCTGTTTTTT. Its translation: CASRKTGSGGELFF.